This TCR beta chain is drawn from a study of blood T cell repertoires in COVID-19. At the level of the study: Samples representing acute and convalescent COVID-19 were sourced from the United States, Italy and Spain. Sources were T cells, B-cell-depleted T cells, or PBMCs; the material itself was cDNA or gDNA.

The length of the CDR3 is 16 residues. The V and J ends lost 10 bases and 3 bases respectively, with 20 bases between them. The germline V gene has CDR1 KGHDR and CDR2 SFDVKD. How the authors handled the data: The assay estimated nucleated cells by amplifying reference gene primers. The protocol was immunoSEQ multiplex PCR, while the TCRdb copy is restricted to in-frame clones and leaves out a portion. V and J calls and clone size are copied from that table; D and trimming were computed from the DNA. The sample consists of around 130,000 clones, over 80% of them appearing once. A Seattle source enrolled patients during active infection and followed them longitudinally.

Specimen: peripheral blood. The clonotype comes from a man aged 25 to 40 with COVID-19, enrolled during active disease. The chain is built from TRBV24-1 and TRBJ2-2, with D maybe TRBD2 (6 bases). The CDR3 DNA sequence: TGTGCCACAAGCCCCCCCGGGGGAGAGTACACCGGGGAGCTGTTTTTT. Its protein is CATSPPGGEYTGELFF.